The present T cell receptor beta chain was sequenced within a study of identical twins. Everyone who donated was a healthy Caucasian. Comment on this clonotype: Its specificity is not known.

Using its own MiXCR run on the 5' RACE reads, TCRdb lists one record per CDR3 protein. The repertoire holds fewer than 550,000 distinct CDR3 sequences, with around 15% as singletons. General observations from the study: Within cord blood, abundant beta clonotypes carried fewer insertions, but memory repertoires showed no such trend. Not following the same donors, the study drew its conclusions from cross-sectional statistical analysis.

The sample also formed part of further work on yellow fever vaccine responses in identical twins. As that report states: Reportedly, the response of twins' T cells to the vaccine seemed partly convergent, partly personalized.

Sequencing was carried out using CD4+ T cells sorted from blood. This clonotype was sampled from a young woman in good health.

CDR3 coding DNA: TGCAGTGCACCACCAGCGGGACAGGGAACCACAGATACGCAGTATTTT. This gives the protein CSAPPAGQGTTDTQYF. J is TRBJ2-3 and V is TRBV20-1; 9 bases map to TRBD1. This CDR3 is 16 amino acids long. The germline V gene has CDR1 DFQATT and CDR2 SNEGSKA (reference sequence). J lost 2 bases, V lost 6 bases, and 12 bases had no gene match.